This TCR beta chain was found in a study of cytomegalovirus exposure and HLA in healthy donors. The study ran its PCR with 60 Vbeta and 13 Jbeta primers. Some clones are missing from TCRdb's copy, which holds only in-frame ones; the method was immunoSEQ multiplex PCR. Its table records 70,000 to 80,000 clones. This CDR3 is built from 14 residues. The germline V gene has CDR1 MNHEY and CDR2 SVGAGI. Losses at the gene ends were 4 bases for V and 5 bases for J; bases not matched to a gene: 5. The receptor comes from a middle-aged man in good health and CMV-seronegative. The sample consisted of PBMCs. This sequence joins TRBV6-5 and TRBJ2-7; TRBD1 aligns across 10 bases. This CDR3 is CASSSYGTGDEQYF. The CDR3 coding sequence is TGTGCCAGCAGTTCCTACGGGACAGGGGACGAGCAGTACTTC.